The 18 T cell receptor beta chains below come from one sample, sequenced in a study of T cell repertoires in cytomegalovirus infection. TCRdb redid the calling of the reads with MiXCR, one entry per CDR3 protein. Among nearly 450,000 distinct CDR3 sequences listed, approximately 30% were seen once. Sequencing was done on a sample of PBMCs. Receptors were obtained from a human donor in good health (CMV status not recorded). Some clones in this sample may be carry-over from other donors' samples.

This clonotype was detected a few times. The chain has TRBV6-2 or TRBV6-3 and TRBJ2-7; no clear D. CDR3 length equals 16 residues. Germline CDR1 MNHEY, CDR2 SVGEGT. V lost 7 bases, J lost 2 bases, and 21 bases lay in between. The CDR3 DNA reads as TGTGCCAGCATCGACTTGGGCAGGTCTTTCACCTACGAGCAGTACTTC. It translates to CASIDLGRSFTYEQYF.

This clonotype was seen only a few times. This chain joins TRBV6-2 or TRBV6-3 and TRBJ2-3; no reliable D call. The CDR3 is made up of 18 amino acids. Germline CDR1 is MNHEY and CDR2 is SVGEGT. V lost 7 bases and J lost 1, with 24 bases in between. The CDR3 DNA reads TGTGCCAGCAATACATTCTCCGGGTCACCTCGGGGCACAGATACGCAGTATTTT. Translated, it gives CASNTFSGSPRGTDTQYF.

This rearrangement joins TRBV4-1 to TRBJ2-6; D unresolved. CDR3 length: 17 residues. The germline V gene has CDR1 MGHRA and CDR2 YSYEKL. With 4 bases removed from V and 0 bases from J, the gap between germline ends came to 13 bases. The CDR3 nucleotides are TGCGCCAGCAGCCCAATTGGGTCCAACTCTGGGGCCAACGTCCTGACTTTC. Translated: CASSPIGSNSGANVLTF.

This chain joins TRBV20-1 and TRBJ2-3; 9 bases fit TRBD1. Trimming cost V 3 bases and J 3 bases; bases outside gene matches: 4. Germline CDR1 DFQATT, CDR2 SNEGSKA (reference sequence). This CDR3 spans 14 amino acids. DNA for the CDR3: TGCAGTGCTAGGGACAGGGGAGGGACAGATACGCAGTATTTT. Amino acid sequence: CSARDRGGTDTQYF.

This clonotype occurred a few times. The chain combines TRBV6-1 with TRBJ1-5; D remains unclear. The CDR3 totals 15 residues. The V gene's germline CDR1 is MNHNS and CDR2 SASEGT. Between the trimmed V and J ends, which lost 1 base and 0 bases, there was a span of 7 bases. CDR3 sequence: CASSEEGYSNQPQHF. The CDR3 DNA is TGTGCCAGCAGTGAAGAGGGATATAGCAATCAGCCCCAGCATTTT.

This clonotype was picked up a small number of times. The J gene is TRBJ2-7, the V gene TRBV7-9; tentatively, D is TRBD1 (5 bases). Germline CDR1 and CDR2: SEHNR and FQNEAQ (reference sequence). The CDR3 extends over 13 amino acids. Trimming shortened V by 0 bases and J by 4 bases, and 7 bases separated the two germline ends. The CDR3 sequence: CASSLAPGYEQYF. In DNA, the CDR3 is TGTGCCAGCAGCTTAGCTCCAGGGTACGAGCAGTACTTC.

This clonotype was observed at least ten times. The rearrangement links TRBV11-2 to TRBJ1-2; maybe TRBD1 (6 bases). CDR3 length: 12 amino acids. Germline values: CDR1 SGHAT, CDR2 FQNNGV. The V end was cut by 5 bases, the J end by 7 bases, with 11 bases between. CDR3 amino acids: CASSDNRVGYTF. The CDR3 coding sequence is TGTGCCAGCAGCGATAACAGGGTTGGCTACACCTTC.

This clonotype was detected only a few times. The rearrangement uses TRBV15 and TRBJ1-6; TRBD1 matches 7 bases. Trimming removed 0 bases from V and 6 bases from J; junction bases left unmatched: 11. Per germline, CDR1 LNHNV and CDR2 YYDKDF (reference sequence). CDR3 length equals 18 residues. The CDR3 DNA sequence: TGTGCCACCAGCAGAGATATGGAAGGGACAGTACTTAATTCACCCCTCCACTTT. Translating gives CATSRDMEGTVLNSPLHF. Full variable domain (rest looked up from reference TRBV15 and TRBJ1-6): DAMVIQNPRYQVTQFGKPVTLSCSQTLNHNVMYWYQQKSSQAPKLLFHYYDKDFNNEADTPDNFQSRRPNTSFCFLDIRSPGLGDTAMYLCATSRDMEGTVLNSPLHFGNGTRLTVT.

V usage is TRBV7-9 and J usage is TRBJ1-2; D might be TRBD1 (5 bases). In germline, CDR1 is SEHNR, CDR2 FQNEAQ (reference sequence). V lost 11 bases and J lost 4, with 23 bases in between. The CDR3 extends over 15 amino acids. The CDR3 reads CACGHSGGGSYGYTF. In nucleotides, the CDR3 is TGTGCCTGCGGTCACTCGGGGGGAGGAAGCTATGGCTACACCTTC. Filled out from reference TRBV7-9 and TRBJ1-2, the complete variable domain reads DTGVSQNPRHKITKRGQNVTFRCDPISEHNRLYWYRQTLGQGPEFLTYFQNEAQLEKSRLLSDRFSAERPKGSFSTLEIQRTEQGDSAMYLCACGHSGGGSYGYTFGSGTRLTVV.

V and J are TRBV4-3 and TRBJ2-3; 7 nucleotides match TRBD2. The CDR3 totals 16 residues. From germline, CDR1 is LGHNA and CDR2 YSLEER. Germline trimming cut 0 bases from V and 10 bases from J; bases unmatched to any gene: 13. CDR3 loop: CASSQDVSGAQKAQYF. In DNA, the CDR3 is TGCGCCAGCAGCCAAGATGTAAGCGGGGCACAGAAGGCGCAGTATTTT.

The rearrangement joins TRBV7-9 to TRBJ2-5; a possible D gene is TRBD1 (5 bases). V was clipped by 3 bases and J by 1 base, with 15 bases between them. The germline gives CDR1 SEHNR, CDR2 FQNEAQ (reference sequence). The CDR3 has 16 residues. CDR3: CASSLGLGLTQETQYF. CDR3 DNA: TGTGCCAGCAGCTTGGGGCTGGGGCTGACCCAAGAGACCCAGTACTTC. Supplemented by reference TRBV7-9 and TRBJ2-5, the full variable domain reads DTGVSQNPRHKITKRGQNVTFRCDPISEHNRLYWYRQTLGQGPEFLTYFQNEAQLEKSRLLSDRFSAERPKGSFSTLEIQRTEQGDSAMYLCASSLGLGLTQETQYFGPGTRLLVL.

This clonotype was detected only a few times. This chain connects TRBV7-9 to TRBJ1-2; a possible D gene is TRBD1 (6 bases). V gave up 4 bases and J gave up 6 bases, with 18 bases separating them. CDR1 SEHNR and CDR2 FQNEAQ come from the germline V gene (reference sequence). This CDR3 spans 15 amino acids. The CDR3 sequence: CASSSSGTRGNGYTF. The CDR3 bases are TGTGCCAGCAGCTCCTCCGGGACACGAGGAAATGGCTACACCTTC.

This clonotype was observed a few times. V is TRBV7-8 and J is TRBJ2-7; no clear D. Germline CDR1 SGHVS, CDR2 FQNEAQ. V was pared by 2 bases and J by 6 bases, with 8 bases between. The CDR3 consists of 12 residues. CDR3 DNA: TGTGCCAGCAGCTTATTTCCGGGCGAGCAGTACTTC. It encodes CASSLFPGEQYF.

The chain uses TRBV15 and TRBJ1-2, with D tentatively TRBD1 (5 bases). Looked up from germline, CDR1 is LNHNV and CDR2 is YYDKDF (reference sequence). The CDR3 has 13 amino acids. The V end was cut by 4 bases, the J end by 4 bases, with 10 bases between. The CDR3 loop is CATSNQGRYGYTF. CDR3 DNA sequence: TGTGCCACCAGCAACCAGGGCCGCTATGGCTACACCTTC. The whole variable domain, filled in from reference TRBV15 and TRBJ1-2, reads DAMVIQNPRYQVTQFGKPVTLSCSQTLNHNVMYWYQQKSSQAPKLLFHYYDKDFNNEADTPDNFQSRRPNTSFCFLDIRSPGLGDTAMYLCATSNQGRYGYTFGSGTRLTVV.

This clonotype occurred a few times. V is TRBV6-2 or TRBV6-3 and J is TRBJ2-7; D is possibly TRBD1 or TRBD2 (5 bases each). CDR3 length: 16 residues. Germline loops: CDR1 MNHEY, CDR2 SVGEGT. V was pared by 6 bases and J by 7 bases, with 25 bases between. CDR3 bases: TGTGCCAGCAGGCTCCACCGGGACCGGGCTACGCGGGAGCAGTACTTC. As protein: CASRLHRDRATREQYF.

CDR3 coding DNA: TGTGCCAGCAGCCATTCTTCGACAGCTTCCAACACTGAAGCTTTCTTT. Its protein product is CASSHSSTASNTEAFF. The chain employs TRBV6-5 and TRBJ1-1; the D gene is possibly TRBD1 (5 bases). The germline V gene has CDR1 MNHEY and CDR2 SVGAGI. This CDR3 comprises 16 residues. V was cut by 6 bases and J by 2 bases, with 19 bases left in between.

The chain combines TRBV5-5 with TRBJ2-3, with D hard to call. Trimming removed 0 bases at V and 2 bases at J, with 7 bases between. The V gene's germline CDR1 is SGHKS and CDR2 YYEKEE (reference sequence). The CDR3 extends over 14 amino acids. This CDR3 is CASSLVFPTDTQYF. The DNA for the CDR3 is TGTGCCAGCAGCTTGGTTTTCCCCACAGATACGCAGTATTTT.

This clonotype was counted only a few times. The CDR3 DNA reads TGTGCCAGCAACGACAGGGGTCTCTATAATTCACCCCTCCACTTT. Translation gives CASNDRGLYNSPLHF. This rearrangement joins TRBV27 to TRBJ1-6; 8 bases are a match to TRBD1. The CDR3 totals 15 residues. CDR1 MNHEY and CDR2 SMNVEV come from the germline V gene (reference sequence). V dropped 7 bases and J dropped 3; count of bases not matched to a gene: 5.